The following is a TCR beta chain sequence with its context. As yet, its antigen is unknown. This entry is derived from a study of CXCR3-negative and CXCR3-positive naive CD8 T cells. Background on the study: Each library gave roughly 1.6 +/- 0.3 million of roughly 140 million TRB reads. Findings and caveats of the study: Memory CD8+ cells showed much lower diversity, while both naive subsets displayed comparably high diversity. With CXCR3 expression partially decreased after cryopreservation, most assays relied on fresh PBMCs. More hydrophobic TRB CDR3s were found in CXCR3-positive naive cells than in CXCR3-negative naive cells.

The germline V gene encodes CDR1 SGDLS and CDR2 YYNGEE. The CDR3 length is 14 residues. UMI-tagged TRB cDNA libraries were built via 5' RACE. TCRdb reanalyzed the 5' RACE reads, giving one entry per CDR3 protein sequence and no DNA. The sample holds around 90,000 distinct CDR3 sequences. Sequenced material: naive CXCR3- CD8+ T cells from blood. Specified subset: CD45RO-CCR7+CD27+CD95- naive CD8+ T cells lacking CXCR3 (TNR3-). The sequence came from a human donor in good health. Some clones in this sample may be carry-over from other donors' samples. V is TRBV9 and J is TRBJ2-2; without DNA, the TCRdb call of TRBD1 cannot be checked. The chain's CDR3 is CASSPPTDTGELFF.